The text below deals with one TCR beta chain. Its antigen is not known. Terminally differentiated effector memory CD45RA+ cells were excluded by CCR7 positive selection of CD45RO-negative cells. Recent vaccinations or acute infections were absent in the healthy HIV-negative adult donors. Authors' analysis steps: Junction-only sequences without quality scores came from ImmunoSEQ, so filtering differed. Measured with immunoSEQ multiplex PCR; TCRdb has only the in-frame clones, and not every one. V and J calls and clone size are as listed in that table; D and trimming were resolved from the DNA. The table lists about 2.2 million clones, 80% to 95% of them singletons, with about 1.7% in the top ten. The sample belongs to a study of shared clonotypes between healthy human individuals. Study overall: The composition of the donors was a couple of women and three men aged 18 to 49.

There are 18 residues in the CDR3. Deletions cut 1 base from V and 0 bases from J, with 14 bases between. In germline, CDR1 is SGHTS, CDR2 YDEGEE. Points from the study as a whole: Naive subsets typically showed greater estimated richness than memory subsets.

The gene calls are TRBV5-8 and TRBJ2-6; no reliable D call. This receptor was taken from a man aged 18 to 29 in good health. Some clones in this sample may be carry-over from other donors' samples. The specimen sequenced was naive CD8+ T cells from PBMCs. CDR3 bases: TGTGCCAGCAGCTTGTCACGGATGATGAGCTCTGGGGCCAACGTCCTGACTTTC. Translated, it gives CASSLSRMMSSGANVLTF.